This TCR beta chain was recovered during a study of OX40 agonist ivuxolimab in advanced cancers. As for the study in general: One patient with hepatocellular carcinoma and two with cutaneous melanoma, three in all, had partial responses.

Assay: immunoSEQ multiplex PCR; the TCRdb copy retains only in-frame clones and omits some. The repertoire holds 95,000 to 100,000 clones, around 83% seen once, with over 1.3% in the top ten. This CDR3 is 17 amino acids long. Sequenced material: CD4+ or CD8+ T cells sorted from blood, taken in a trial of the OX40 agonist ivuxolimab. This chain connects TRBV21-1 to TRBJ1-5; the table calls TRBD1, which could not be checked here. TRBV21-1 is annotated as a pseudogene. This clonotype was obtained from an adult with an advanced solid tumor such as melanoma, head and neck, liver or kidney cancer. Here the CDR3 reads CASSKVGDRDWRQPQHF. Written as DNA, the CDR3 is TGTGCCAGCAGCAAAGTAGGTGACAGGGACTGGAGGCAGCCCCAGCATTTT.